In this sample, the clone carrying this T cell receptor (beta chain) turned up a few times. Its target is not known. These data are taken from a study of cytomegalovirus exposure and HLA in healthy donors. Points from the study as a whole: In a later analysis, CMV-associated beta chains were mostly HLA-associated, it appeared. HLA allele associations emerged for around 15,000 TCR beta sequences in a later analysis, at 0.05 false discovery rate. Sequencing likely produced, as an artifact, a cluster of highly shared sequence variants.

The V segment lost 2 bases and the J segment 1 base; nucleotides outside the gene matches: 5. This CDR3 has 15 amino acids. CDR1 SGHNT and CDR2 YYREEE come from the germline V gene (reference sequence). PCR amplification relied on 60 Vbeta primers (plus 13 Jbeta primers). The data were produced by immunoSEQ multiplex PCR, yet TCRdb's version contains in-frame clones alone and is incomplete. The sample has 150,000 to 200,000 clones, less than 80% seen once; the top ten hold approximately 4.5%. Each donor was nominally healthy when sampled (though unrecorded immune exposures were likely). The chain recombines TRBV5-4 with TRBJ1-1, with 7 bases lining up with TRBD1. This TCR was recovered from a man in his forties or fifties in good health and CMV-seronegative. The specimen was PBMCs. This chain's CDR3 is CASSLRGGPNTEAFF. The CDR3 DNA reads TGTGCCAGCAGCTTAAGAGGGGGCCCGAACACTGAAGCTTTCTTT.